Only a few counts were recorded for the clone carrying this T cell receptor (beta chain). The antigen remains undetermined. As for time point: sample taken at primary tumor resection. Unsorted tumor, nontumor lung tissue or cryopreserved PBMC supplied the whole RNA. Samples were donated by 72 untreated early-stage non-small cell lung cancer patients. The data are from a study of spatial heterogeneity in lung cancer. The overall study: More beta-chain than alpha-chain sequences were consistently detected. General study results and limits: Ubiquitous expanded tumor TCRs appeared in blood more at resection than follow-up.

TCRdb re-analysed the 5' RACE reads in MiXCR, keeping a single row per CDR3 protein. The profile shows just under 95,000 distinct CDR3 sequences, around 12% of them singletons. Trimming stripped 5 bases from V and 0 bases from J, with 10 bases between. CDR3 length equals 15 residues. Germline CDR1 is SGHVS and CDR2 is FNYEAQ. The sequence was collected from a male donor with early-stage non-small cell lung cancer. This sample comprised PBMCs, obtained at surgery. The chain employs TRBV7-6 and TRBJ1-4; no reliable D call. The CDR3 spells CASSPMTATNEKLFF. As DNA, the CDR3 is TGTGCCAGCAGCCCCATGACCGCAACTAATGAAAAACTGTTTTTT.